This T cell receptor beta chain derives from a study of T cell responses to AZD1222 COVID-19 vaccine. Study-wide context: Recipients boosted at about 4 weeks or about 12 weeks are pooled. Study-wide results and caveats: The study found Spike-specific TCR breadth and depth rose after two AZD1222 doses. Mapped onto spike, vaccine-associated CD4 TCRs spanned it and were dominant at 160-218 and 743-854.

V lost 0 bases and J 3 bases, leaving 12 bases between the germline ends. CDR1 and CDR2 (germline): LGHNA, YSLEER. This CDR3 contains 16 residues. Assay used: immunoSEQ multiplex PCR; TCRdb lists only in-frame clones, some missing. Seen here are some 130,000 clones, about nine tenths observed once, and the top ten hold roughly 1.5%. This clone was seen a few times. Antigen unknown. The chain couples TRBV4-3 to TRBJ2-1, with D possibly TRBD2 on 6 matching bases. This TCR was sampled from an adult in good health. The material sequenced was peripheral blood, taken on day 0 of AZD1222 vaccination. The CDR3 loop reads CASSQDGAGNYNEQFF. DNA of the CDR3: TGCGCCAGCAGCCAAGATGGGGCGGGGAACTACAATGAGCAGTTCTTC.